This T cell receptor beta chain came from a study of regulatory T cells in long-lasting Graves disease. This clonotype appeared many times. The CDR3 runs 16 residues. V gave up 0 bases and J gave up 11 bases; unmatched junction bases: 12. Germline assignment: CDR1 DFQATT and CDR2 SNEGSKA (reference sequence). Assembly of TCR beta libraries relied on iRepertoire HTBI primers together with Arm-PCR of CDR3 regions. One entry per CDR3 protein, called by TCRdb with MiXCR from the multiplex PCR reads. The sample lists around 420,000 distinct CDR3 sequences, 15% to 17% seen once, with about 20% in the top ten. Time point denoted: newly diagnosed GD, antithyroid drugs for less than 3 months. Extracted PBMC RNA gave rise to the TCR library.

The sequence was obtained from a female donor with Graves disease. The sequencing here drew on peripheral blood mononuclear cells (PBMCs), taken at new diagnosis, from a patient treated with antithyroid drugs. This chain connects TRBV20-1 to TRBJ2-1; 11 positions match TRBD2. The CDR3 coding sequence is TGCAGTGCTAGAGATCCTGGGGCTAGCGGGGGGAATAAGCAGTTCTTC. Translated, it gives CSARDPGASGGNKQFF.